These 6 T cell receptor beta chains came from one sample sequenced in a study of T cell repertoires in cytomegalovirus infection. One entry per CDR3 protein, called by TCRdb with MiXCR from the reads. The sample has hundreds of thousands of distinct CDR3 sequences, 25% to 35% seen once; the top ten hold roughly 20%. These receptors lack a known antigen. This specimen consisted of cultured PBMCs, obtained from culture after CMV antigen stimulation. These receptors were collected from a human donor in good health (CMV status not recorded). Some clones in this sample may be carry-over from other donors' samples.

For the CDR3, the DNA is TGTGCCAGCAGCTTAAGAAGTACTAGCCGGGAGACCCAGTACTTC. Its translation: CASSLRSTSRETQYF. The J gene is TRBJ2-5, the V gene TRBV7-6; a weak D match, TRBD2 (6 bases). The germline V gene encodes CDR1 SGHVS and CDR2 FNYEAQ. CDR3 length: 15 residues. Trimming shortened V by 2 bases and J by 5 bases, and 15 bases separated the two germline ends.

This clonotype occurred a few times. The V and J genes are TRBV7-2 and TRBJ1-5; D unclear. V was shortened by 5 bases and J by 4 bases, with 12 bases between the two germline ends. The CDR3 contains 14 residues. CDR1 and CDR2 (germline): SGHTA, FQGNSA. CDR3 coding DNA: TGTGCCAGCAGCCCTAAAGGAGGGAATCAGCCCCAGCATTTT. Its protein product is CASSPKGGNQPQHF. Variable domain in full (rest from reference TRBV7-2 and TRBJ1-5): GAGVSQSPSNKVTEKGKDVELRCDPISGHTALYWYRQSLGQGLEFLIYFQGNSAPDKSGLPSDRFSAERTGGSVSTLTIQRTQQEDSAVYLCASSPKGGNQPQHFGDGTRLSIL.

This clonotype has only a few counts. The chain employs TRBV7-9 and TRBJ2-5, with D possibly TRBD2 on 5 matching bases. Trimming stripped 1 base from V and 4 bases from J, with 13 bases between. Looked up from germline, CDR1 is SEHNR and CDR2 is FQNEAQ (reference sequence). CDR3 size: 15 residues. CDR3: CASSLGGQILETQYF. CDR3 DNA: TGTGCCAGCAGCTTAGGCGGGCAGATCCTAGAGACCCAGTACTTC.

This clonotype was picked up a small number of times. The V call is TRBV6-9, the J call TRBJ2-5; TRBD1 aligns across 10 bases. V gave up 4 bases and J gave up 1 base; unmatched junction bases: 6. The CDR3 totals 16 residues. Germline CDR1 MNHGY, CDR2 SVAAGI. DNA of the CDR3: TGTGCCAGCAGTTCCAGGACAGGGGGGTTCCAAGAGACCCAGTACTTC. Protein product: CASSSRTGGFQETQYF.

This clonotype showed up many times. The chain joins TRBV5-1 to TRBJ1-2; D is uncertain. Germline V gene lookup returns CDR1 SGHRS and CDR2 YFSETQ. Between the trimmed V and J ends, which lost 4 bases and 0 bases, there was a span of 10 bases. CDR3 size: 14 residues. DNA of the CDR3: TGCGCCAGCAGCCCTGGAGGTACTAACTATGGCTACACCTTC. Protein: CASSPGGTNYGYTF.

The CDR3 is CASSLKLGDGLSQGYTF. In DNA, the CDR3 is TGTGCCAGCAGCCTCAAATTGGGGGACGGATTATCGCAGGGCTACACCTTC. The V gene is TRBV9, the J gene TRBJ1-2; a weak D match, TRBD1 (5 bases). The germline V gene has CDR1 SGDLS and CDR2 YYNGEE. CDR3 length: 17 residues. Trimming removed 4 bases from V and 8 bases from J, with 27 bases in between.